The rows below give T cell receptor beta chains drawn from one sample of a study of shared clonotypes between healthy human individuals. Clones were read by immunoSEQ multiplex PCR, and TCRdb kept only the in-frame ones, dropping some. The sample includes 980,000 or so clones, 60% to 85% of them seen just once. Source material: memory CD4+ T cells sorted from blood. The receptors here all came from a man between 18 and 29 years old in good health. CDR3s include the opening cysteine and the closing phenylalanine or tryptophan. D genes are given only for firm matches. Clone size appears in some rows only: once, few, many, or a class for an expanded clone.

D gene	clone size	J gene	V gene	CDR3 DNA	CDR3 protein
-	few	TRBJ2-7	TRBV10-2	TGCGCCAGCAGCGACCCACGGAGGGCCCCGGGATACGAGCAGTACTTC	CASSDPRRAPGYEQYF
TRBD2	-	TRBJ2-1	TRBV7-2	TGTGCCAGCAGGACTAGCGGCCTCAATGAGCAGTTCTTC	CASRTSGLNEQFF
TRBD1	-	TRBJ1-2	TRBV12-5	TGTGCTAGTGCCGACGGGACAGGGGGCGCCTATGGCTACACCTTC	CASADGTGGAYGYTF
TRBD1	-	TRBJ2-7	TRBV6-5	TGTGCCAGCGCATCCGGGACAGCGAGAGAGCAGTACTTC	CASASGTAREQYF
TRBD2	-	TRBJ2-2	TRBV5-4	TGTGCCAGCAGCTTGGGCCCGGGACTACAGAACACCGGGGAGCTGTTTTTT	CASSLGPGLQNTGELFF
-	-	TRBJ1-6	TRBV5-4	TGTGCCAGCAGCCAAGGGGGGTTGGATTCACCCCTCCACTTT	CASSQGGLDSPLHF
-	few	TRBJ1-1	TRBV2	TGTGCCAGCAGTGATTGGCAGAAAGAAGCTTTCTTT	CASSDWQKEAFF
-	-	TRBJ1-4	TRBV7-9	TGTGCCAGCAGCTTAGCGGGAAGGGGGGCCGGTAATGAAAAACTGTTTTTT	CASSLAGRGAGNEKLFF
-	-	TRBJ1-5	TRBV7-9	TGTGCCAGCAGCCGGGATGGAGGCAATCAGCCCCAGCATTTT	CASSRDGGNQPQHF
-	few	TRBJ2-7	TRBV5-8	TGTGCCAGCAGGGCCAGTACCTACGAGCAGTACTTC	CASRASTYEQYF
-	few	TRBJ2-7	TRBV20-1	TGCAGTGCTAGAGACTGGGGAGTTAAGTACTTC	CSARDWGVKYF
-	-	TRBJ1-6	TRBV28	TGTGCCAGCAGGCTGGACAGCAAAACCCTCCACTTT	CASRLDSKTLHF
TRBD1	once	TRBJ1-1	TRBV7-3	TGTGCCAGCAGCTTAAAGGAGGAAGGACAGGGGGCGCCTGAAGCTTTCTTT	CASSLKEEGQGAPEAFF
TRBD2	many	TRBJ2-3	TRBV10-2	TGCGCCAGCAGTGGGGGGGGGAGAGATACGCAGTATTTT	CASSGGGRDTQYF
-	few	TRBJ2-7	TRBV19	TGTGCCAGTAGTATAGCCCGGGGTGCAGGGGAGCAGTACTTC	CASSIARGAGEQYF
TRBD1	-	TRBJ2-7	TRBV18	TGTGCCAGCTCACCACAGGACAGGGGCGAGCAGTACTTC	CASSPQDRGEQYF
TRBD1	few	TRBJ1-5	TRBV19	TGTGCCAGTAGTACGGGGACAGGGAAGGGTCTGCCCCAGCATTTT	CASSTGTGKGLPQHF
-	-	TRBJ1-5	TRBV28	TGTGCCAGCAGTTTTGGACTTGGCGTTCAGCCCCAGCATTTT	CASSFGLGVQPQHF
TRBD2	-	TRBJ2-3	TRBV2	TGTGCCAGCAGTGAACAGCGGGGGAGCACAGATACGCAGTATTTT	CASSEQRGSTDTQYF
-	once	TRBJ2-7	TRBV9	TGTGCCAGCAGCACCGGGCCGATCAACGACGAGCAGTACTTC	CASSTGPINDEQYF
TRBD2	-	TRBJ2-7	TRBV7-2	TGTGCCAGCAGCTTAGATAGCGGGGGAGCATACGAGCAGTACTTC	CASSLDSGGAYEQYF
-	-	TRBJ1-5	TRBV7-9	TGTGCCAGCAGCGAGGACAGTTATCAGCCCCAGCATTTT	CASSEDSYQPQHF
-	-	TRBJ2-7	TRBV30	TGTGCCTGGACACAGGGACTCGGGGGCGAGCAGTACTTC	CAWTQGLGGEQYF
TRBD1	many	TRBJ1-1	TRBV6-6	TGTGCCAGCAGTTACCCCGGACAGGGTAACACTGAAGCTTTCTTT	CASSYPGQGNTEAFF
TRBD1	-	TRBJ1-4	TRBV19	TGTGCCAGTAGTGCCAGACAGGGTGTATCTGAAAAACTGTTTTTT	CASSARQGVSEKLFF
TRBD1	-	TRBJ2-7	TRBV11-2	TGTGCCAGCAGCTTAGACGGGACAGGATTCTACGAGCAGTACTTC	CASSLDGTGFYEQYF
-	-	TRBJ1-1	TRBV10-3	TGTGCCAGCAAGGTCGGAGGCCAGAACACTGAAGCTTTCTTT	CASKVGGQNTEAFF
-	-	TRBJ2-7	TRBV16	TGTGCCAGCAGCCAATCGTGGGCTAGCGTTCGGGAGCAGTACTTC	CASSQSWASVREQYF
-	once	TRBJ2-3	TRBV2	TGTGCCAGCAGTGATCGGGCTATTAGCACAGATACGCAGTATTTT	CASSDRAISTDTQYF
-	-	TRBJ2-7	TRBV4-3	TGCGCCAGCAGCCAAGAAATACCCCCTTACGAGCAGTACTTC	CASSQEIPPYEQYF
TRBD2	-	TRBJ2-7	TRBV7-8	TGTGCCAGCAGCTTAGCGGGACCCGGGAGGGAGCAGTACTTC	CASSLAGPGREQYF
TRBD2	once	TRBJ2-3	TRBV6-1	TGTGCCAGCAGGGATAGCGGGTACACAGATACGCAGTATTTT	CASRDSGYTDTQYF
TRBD1	few	TRBJ1-2	TRBV6-6	TGTGCCAGCAGTCAGGGACAGGCCTATGGCTACACCTTC	CASSQGQAYGYTF
-	-	TRBJ2-7	TRBV11-2	TGTGCCAGCAGCCCCAAGGGGGGCAGGGGTGGCTACGAGCAGTACTTC	CASSPKGGRGGYEQYF
-	-	TRBJ1-3	TRBV18	TGTGCCAGCTCACCCTCCCTTTTGGGGAGCTCTGGAAACACCATATATTTT	CASSPSLLGSSGNTIYF
-	once	TRBJ2-5	TRBV7-8	TGTGCCAGCAGCTTAGGACTGATTCAGGAGACCCAGTACTTC	CASSLGLIQETQYF
-	-	TRBJ1-2	TRBV27	TGTGCCAGCAGTTTATTACCGGCCAAGAACTATGGCTACACCTTC	CASSLLPAKNYGYTF
-	-	TRBJ2-6	TRBV5-1	TGCGCCAGCAGCCCAGAACCGGGACGGGGCAACGTCCTGACTTTC	CASSPEPGRGNVLTF
-	-	TRBJ2-3	TRBV6-6	TGTGCCAGCAGTGCCCTCCCCGATACGCAGTATTTT	CASSALPDTQYF
-	-	TRBJ2-2	TRBV6-5	TGTGCCAGCAGTTACTCGGCACTACCGCCCGGGGAGCTGTTTTTT	CASSYSALPPGELFF
-	-	TRBJ2-5	TRBV7-9	TGTGCCAGCAGCTTAACAGGCTGGGAGACCCAGTACTTC	CASSLTGWETQYF
-	-	TRBJ1-5	TRBV19	TGTGCCAGTAGTATCCTGGAGTTAGGTCAGCCCCAGCATTTT	CASSILELGQPQHF
-	-	TRBJ2-3	TRBV5-1	TGCGCCAGCAGCTTGGACGGGGACCGGTTTGATACGCAGTATTTT	CASSLDGDRFDTQYF
-	-	TRBJ2-7	TRBV6-6	TGTGCCAGCAGTTACTCGCCAACCGGGCAGTACTTC	CASSYSPTGQYF
TRBD1	-	TRBJ1-2	TRBV7-2	TGTGCCAGCAGCTTAGCGACATCAAAGACAGGGGACTATGGCTACACCTTC	CASSLATSKTGDYGYTF
TRBD1	-	TRBJ1-6	TRBV11-2	TGTGCCAGCAGTCCGAGGACAGGGGGCGGCTCCTATAATTCACCCCTCCACTTT	CASSPRTGGGSYNSPLHF
-	-	TRBJ2-7	TRBV11-2	TGTGCCAGCAGCTCTAGTCACCCCTACGAGCAGTACTTC	CASSSSHPYEQYF
-	-	TRBJ1-3	TRBV6-6	TGTGCCAGCAGCAACGGACAGTCTCCTGGAAACACCATATATTTT	CASSNGQSPGNTIYF
-	-	TRBJ2-7	TRBV6-1	TGTGCCAGCATAAAGGGTTATTACGAGCAGTACTTC	CASIKGYYEQYF
TRBD1	-	TRBJ1-4	TRBV6-5	TGTGCCAGCAGTTACTCGGGACAGGGGGTCCAAAAACTGTTTTTT	CASSYSGQGVQKLFF
TRBD1	-	TRBJ1-2	TRBV6-5	TGTGCCACCCTCCCGACAGGGGAATTCTATGGCTACACCTTC	CATLPTGEFYGYTF
TRBD2	-	TRBJ2-1	TRBV4-3	TGCGCCAGCAGCCAAGAGACTAGCGGGAGGAATGAGCAGTTCTTC	CASSQETSGRNEQFF